This section outlines one TCR beta chain sequence together with its context. The antigen is undetermined. The sample comes from a study of tumor-infiltrating lymphocytes in primary liver carcinoma. Both blood RNA, taken from unsorted whole blood, and germline DNA were extracted. Preoperatively, four milliliters of peripheral blood were collected. With a constant-region primer, TCR beta cDNA was made from 450 to 500 ng of total RNA. Construction of TCR beta libraries relied on three successive nested multiplex PCR rounds employing slightly modified ARM-PCR. Amplification in the first two PCR rounds was performed using TRBV1-TRBV30 forward primers and a C-beta reverse primer for around 11 cycles each. Each CDR3 protein gets one entry after TCRdb re-called the multiplex PCR reads with MiXCR. The profile covers 180,000 or so distinct CDR3 sequences, with about 55% appearing a single time and about 70% taken by the ten largest.

General study points: For tumor-adjacent and tumor-blood pairs, overlap was less than that seen for tumor region pairs.

CDR1 and CDR2 from the germline V gene are SQVTM and ANQGSEA. V lost 6 bases and J lost 0, with 15 bases in between. This CDR3 spans 15 amino acids. This sequence originates from a man in his forties or fifties with primary liver carcinoma and hepatitis B virus infection. The V call is TRBV29-1, the J call TRBJ2-1, with D hard to call. The sequenced sample consisted of peripheral blood. The CDR3 nucleotides read TGCAGCGTGGAGCCTACTTCCAACTCCTACAATGAGCAGTTCTTC. This translates into CSVEPTSNSYNEQFF.